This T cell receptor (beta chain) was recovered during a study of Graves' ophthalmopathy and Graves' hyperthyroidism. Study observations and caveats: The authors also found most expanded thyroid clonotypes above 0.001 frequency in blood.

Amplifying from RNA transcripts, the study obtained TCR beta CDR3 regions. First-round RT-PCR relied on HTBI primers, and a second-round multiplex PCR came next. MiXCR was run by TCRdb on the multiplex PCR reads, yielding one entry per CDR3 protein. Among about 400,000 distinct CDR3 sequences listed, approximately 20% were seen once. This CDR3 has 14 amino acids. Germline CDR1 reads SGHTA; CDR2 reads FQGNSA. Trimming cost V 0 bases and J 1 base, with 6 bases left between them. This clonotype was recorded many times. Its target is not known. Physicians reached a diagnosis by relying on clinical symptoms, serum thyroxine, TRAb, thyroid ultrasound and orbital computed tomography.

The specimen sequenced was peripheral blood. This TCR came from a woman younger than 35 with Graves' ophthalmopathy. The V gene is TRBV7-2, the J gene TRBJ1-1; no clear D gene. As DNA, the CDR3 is TGTGCCAGCAGCTTAGCGGCGGCGAACACTGAAGCTTTCTTT. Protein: CASSLAAANTEAFF.